The 16 T cell receptor beta chains in this list originate from one sample, sequenced in a study of radiation and T cells in renal cell carcinoma. The time point denotes: baseline pretreatment blood. This sample's treatment: 15 Gy SBRT to primary tumor, nephrectomy 4 weeks later. Method: immunoSEQ multiplex PCR; TCRdb's copy keeps in-frame clones and lacks some. The sample has approximately 100,000 clones; 80% to 90% are singletons. Source: blood, taken from a patient whose treatment included radiotherapy and nephrectomy. Receptors originate from a man in his fifties or sixties with renal cell carcinoma.

The J gene is TRBJ1-2, the V gene TRBV6-1; possibly TRBD1 for D (6 bases). The CDR3 extends over 11 amino acids. V was clipped by 6 bases and J by 7 bases, with 9 bases between them. Germline-derived CDR1 and CDR2 are MNHNS and SASEGT. The CDR3 loop is CASSNRAGYTF. The CDR3 region has the DNA TGTGCCAGCAGCAACAGGGCTGGCTACACCTTC.

The chain is built from TRBV6-5 and TRBJ2-5; TRBD1 aligns across 9 bases. The J call may be in error: the DNA end matches TRBJ2-7 better. The CDR3 is made up of 15 amino acids. Looked up from germline, CDR1 is MNHEY and CDR2 is SVGAGI. CDR3 sequence reads: CASRVQGARRYEQYF. The CDR3 DNA is TGTGCCAGCAGGGTACAGGGGGCGCGTCGGTACGAGCAGTACTTC.

The J gene is TRBJ2-5, the V gene TRBV19, with D perhaps matching TRBD2 (6 bases). V lost 3 bases and J 10 bases, leaving 15 bases between the germline ends. The CDR3 is made up of 13 amino acids. Germline V gene sequence: CDR1 LNHDA, CDR2 SQIVND (reference sequence). CDR3 bases: TGTGCCAGTAGTATGGACGGGAGTAGCTTCCAGTACTTC. Its translation: CASSMDGSSFQYF. The complete variable domain, with remaining parts taken from reference TRBV19 and TRBJ2-5, reads DGGITQSPKYLFRKEGQNVTLSCEQNLNHDAMYWYRQDPGQGLRLIYYSQIVNDFQKGDIAEGYSVSREKKESFPLTVTSAQKNPTAFYLCASSMDGSSFQYFGPGTRLLVL.

The chain couples TRBV4-3 to TRBJ1-3; D is uncertain. The CDR3 extends over 15 amino acids. Trimming cost V 1 base and J 0 bases, with 7 bases left between them. Germline V gives CDR1 LGHNA, CDR2 YSLEER. CDR3 nucleotide sequence: TGCGCCAGCAGCCAAGGTGCCAACTCTGGAAACACCATATATTTT. It is translated as CASSQGANSGNTIYF.

The V gene is TRBV27, the J gene TRBJ2-1; D is possibly TRBD1 (5 bases). The CDR3 is 15 amino acids. CDR1 and CDR2 (germline): MNHEY, SMNVEV (reference sequence). The V end was cut by 6 bases, the J end by 0 bases, with 12 bases between. The CDR3 coding sequence is TGTGCCAGCAGAATCCGACAGAGCTCCTACAATGAGCAGTTCTTC. Translating it yields CASRIRQSSYNEQFF.

This rearrangement joins TRBV6-1 to TRBJ2-7; D might be TRBD1 or TRBD2, each matching 5 bases. V gave up 6 bases and J gave up 3 bases, with 18 bases separating them. The CDR3 length is 15 residues. Germline loops: CDR1 MNHNS, CDR2 SASEGT. The CDR3 protein is CASRGTGQGNYEQYF. CDR3 sequence (DNA): TGTGCCAGCAGGGGGACGGGGCAGGGAAACTACGAGCAGTACTTC.

The V call is TRBV5-5, the J call TRBJ1-2; 7 bases match TRBD1. The CDR3 is 15 amino acids. Germline-derived CDR1 and CDR2 are SGHKS and YYEKEE (reference sequence). V lost 4 bases, J lost 4 bases, and 10 bases stayed unmatched. This CDR3 is CASSRTQGLGYGYTF. In DNA form, the CDR3 reads TGTGCCAGCAGCCGAACACAGGGGCTTGGCTATGGCTACACCTTC.

This rearrangement joins TRBV19 to TRBJ1-1, with D unresolved. V lost 7 bases and J lost 5, with 5 bases in between. Germline V lookup: CDR1 LNHDA, CDR2 SQIVND (reference sequence). The CDR3 spans 10 residues. CDR3 DNA sequence: TGTGCCAGTATCGGGACTGAAGCTTTCTTT. As protein: CASIGTEAFF.

This chain links TRBV6-5 with TRBJ1-1; 9 bases agree with TRBD1. Per the germline V gene, CDR1 is MNHEY and CDR2 is SVGAGI. There are 13 residues in the CDR3. V lost 5 bases and J lost 11; bases outside the gene matches: 9. CDR3 nucleotides: TGTGCCAGCAGTCCTCCGGGACAGGGTGGTGCTTTCTTT. Its protein product is CASSPPGQGGAFF.

This clone has just one count. J is TRBJ2-2 and V is TRBV5-8; D may be TRBD1 or TRBD2 (5 bases each). CDR3 length: 14 residues. The V gene lost 2 bases and the J gene lost 2 bases, with 7 bases spanning the gap. Germline CDR1 reads SGHTS; CDR2 reads YDEGEE. CDR3 nucleotides: TGTGCCAGCAGCTTTGGGGGTAACACCGGGGAGCTGTTTTTT. Its protein is CASSFGGNTGELFF.

In nucleotides, the CDR3 is TGTGCCAGCAGGCCACAGGACTGGAATGGCTACACCTTC. Translation: CASRPQDWNGYTF. This chain joins TRBV27 and TRBJ1-2; TRBD1 is a possible D gene (5 bases). Germline V gene sequence: CDR1 MNHEY, CDR2 SMNVEV (reference sequence). The germline V and J ends were trimmed by 6 bases and 6 bases, with 14 bases remaining between them. The CDR3 has 13 amino acids.

V usage is TRBV9 and J usage is TRBJ1-1; D possibly corresponds to TRBD1 (5 bases). The CDR3 runs 13 residues. CDR1 is SGDLS and CDR2 is YYNGEE in the germline V gene. V shed 2 bases and J shed 5 bases, with 10 bases lying between them. CDR3 protein: CASSVTAHTEAFF. Written as DNA, the CDR3 is TGTGCCAGCAGCGTGACAGCGCATACTGAAGCTTTCTTT.

This clone was seen once. The chain employs TRBV10-2 and TRBJ1-5; TRBD1 might be the D (5 bases). This CDR3 spans 14 amino acids. V gave up 5 bases and J gave up 3 bases, with 11 bases separating them. Germline loops: CDR1 WSHSY, CDR2 SAAADI. The CDR3 DNA reads as TGCGCCAGCAGTTTCTACGGGACCAATCAGCCCCAGCATTTT. This gives the protein CASSFYGTNQPQHF.

This clone was found once. This chain connects TRBV2 to TRBJ2-7, with D possibly called TRBD1 or TRBD2 (5 bases each). This CDR3 is 13 amino acids long. Per germline, CDR1 SNHLY and CDR2 FYNNEI. Between the trimmed V and J ends, which lost 7 bases and 4 bases, there was a span of 14 bases. As DNA, the CDR3 is TGTGCCAGCACTCGGGACCAGCCGTACGAGCAGTACTTC. Translated, it gives CASTRDQPYEQYF.

The V call is TRBV5-4, the J call TRBJ2-7; D not resolved. The germline V and J ends were trimmed by 4 bases and 5 bases, with 13 bases remaining between them. The CDR3 is 13 residues long. Germline CDR1 reads SGHNT; CDR2 reads YYREEE (reference sequence). CDR3 in amino acids: CASSRDTSDEQYF. CDR3 bases: TGTGCCAGCAGCCGAGACACATCCGACGAGCAGTACTTC.

This chain joins TRBV6-5 and TRBJ2-5; 10 bases map to TRBD2. Germline V gene data show CDR1 as MNHEY and CDR2 as SVGAGI. CDR3 length: 15 residues. Trimming at V came to 2 bases and at J to 2 bases, leaving 2 bases not matched to a gene. This CDR3 is CASSYGAGGQETQYF. The CDR3 DNA is TGTGCCAGCAGTTACGGAGCGGGGGGGCAAGAGACCCAGTACTTC.